The 18 T cell receptor beta chains reported below all come from one sample, sequenced in a study of blood T cell repertoires in COVID-19. The repertoire was sequenced with immunoSEQ multiplex PCR; TCRdb's copy has only in-frame clones and lacks some. The repertoire holds roughly 43,000 clones, with roughly 86% as singletons. Input material: peripheral blood. The receptors shown here come from a man aged 55 to 70 with active COVID-19.

V usage is TRBV7-9 and J usage is TRBJ2-5, with TRBD2 matching over 13 bases. Trimming took 6 bases from V and 5 from J; bases not matched to a gene: 6. There are 15 residues in the CDR3. Germline V gives CDR1 SEHNR, CDR2 FQNEAQ (reference sequence). The CDR3 DNA reads as TGTGCCAGCAGTTCCGGACTAGCGGGGGCGGAGACCCAGTACTTC. It specifies CASSSGLAGAETQYF.

V is TRBV18 and J is TRBJ2-1, with TRBD2 identical over 10 bases. The CDR3 loop spans 14 amino acids. CDR1 and CDR2 (germline): KGHSH, LQKENI. V was clipped by 3 bases and J by 6 bases; unmatched bases: 2. The CDR3 sequence is CASSPGTSVNEQFF. CDR3 sequence (DNA): TGTGCCAGCTCACCCGGGACTAGCGTCAATGAGCAGTTCTTC.

V and J are TRBV28 and TRBJ2-1; 11 nucleotides agree with TRBD1. From germline, CDR1 is MDHEN and CDR2 SYDVKM. Trimming took 5 bases from V and 5 from J; bases not matched to a gene: 8. CDR3 length: 16 amino acids. The CDR3 nucleotides are TGTGCCAGCAGTACGAGGACAGGGGGCATCGACAATGAGCAGTTCTTC. Amino acids: CASSTRTGGIDNEQFF.

V is TRBV5-3 and J is TRBJ1-6; 8 nucleotides align to TRBD1. Being an ORF, TRBV5-3 has a function that is uncertain. The CDR3 runs 15 residues. The V gene end was trimmed by 2 bases and the J gene end by 9 bases; junction bases not matched to a gene: 7. For the CDR3, the DNA is TGTGCCAGAAGCTTCGGGGACAGGAGGGGTTCACCCCTCCACTTT. It yields the protein CARSFGDRRGSPLHF.

The rearrangement joins TRBV4-1 to TRBJ1-2; D gene ambiguous. CDR3 length: 14 amino acids. The germline V gene has CDR1 MGHRA and CDR2 YSYEKL. V was clipped by 0 bases and J by 7 bases, with 12 bases between them. The CDR3 protein is CASSQDEKDFGYTF. CDR3 DNA sequence: TGCGCCAGCAGCCAAGATGAGAAAGACTTTGGCTACACCTTC.

This rearrangement joins TRBV24-1 to TRBJ2-3; 11 bases map to TRBD2. V was clipped by 9 bases and J by 4 bases; unmatched bases: 5. This CDR3 contains 14 residues. The V gene's germline CDR1 is KGHDR and CDR2 SFDVKD. The CDR3 bases are TGTGCCACCCGGGGTAGCGGGAGGGCAGATACGCAGTATTTT. Residues: CATRGSGRADTQYF.

The rearrangement joins TRBV27 to TRBJ1-2; a possible D gene is TRBD1 (5 bases). The germline V gene encodes CDR1 MNHEY and CDR2 SMNVEV (reference sequence). V was trimmed by 7 bases and J by 3 bases, leaving 18 bases between them. CDR3 length equals 15 residues. CDR3 sequence reads: CASKLAGRGDYGYTF. The CDR3 nucleotides read TGTGCCAGCAAACTCGCCGGACGGGGGGACTATGGCTACACCTTC.

The genes are TRBV18 and TRBJ1-5; 7 bases fit TRBD1. The CDR3 consists of 16 residues. From germline, CDR1 is KGHSH and CDR2 LQKENI. J lost 2 bases, V lost 4 bases, and 8 bases had no gene match. CDR3 protein: CASSLTVTGGNQPQHF. The CDR3 coding sequence is TGTGCCAGCTCACTAACAGTCACAGGGGGCAATCAGCCCCAGCATTTT.

The chain employs TRBV6-6 and TRBJ2-7; D is ambiguous. The CDR3 has 15 amino acids. V was shortened by 6 bases and J by 3 bases, with 18 bases between the two germline ends. Germline loops: CDR1 MNHNY, CDR2 SVGAGI (reference sequence). The CDR3, as DNA: TGTGCCAGCAGGAAAAATGTCGGTCGAGACTACGAGCAGTACTTC. Protein sequence: CASRKNVGRDYEQYF.

The rearrangement uses TRBV3-1 (or the pseudogene TRBV3-2) and TRBJ1-1, with 7 bases lining up with TRBD1. This CDR3 region has 14 residues. Trimming at V came to 5 bases and at J to 1 base, leaving 4 bases not matched to a gene. The germline V gene encodes CDR1 LGHDT and CDR2 YNNKEL (reference sequence). The CDR3 coding sequence is TGTGCCAGCAGCACCGGGACAGCGAACACTGAAGCTTTCTTT. Translation: CASSTGTANTEAFF.

The count of this clone is one. The chain links TRBV24-1 to TRBJ2-2; a weak D match, TRBD2 (7 bases). The CDR3 contains 15 residues. Trimming removed 3 bases at V and 7 bases at J, with 14 bases between. The germline V gene has CDR1 KGHDR and CDR2 SFDVKD. The CDR3: CATSDPRGGGGELFF. CDR3 DNA: TGTGCCACCAGTGATCCGAGGGGGGGTGGCGGGGAGCTGTTTTTT.

The V call is TRBV6-1, the J call TRBJ2-5; D is possibly TRBD2 (5 bases). The CDR3 has 16 residues. Looked up from germline, CDR1 is MNHNS and CDR2 is SASEGT. Trimming shortened V by 3 bases and J by 0 bases, and 14 bases separated the two germline ends. The CDR3 DNA reads as TGTGCCAGCAGTGAGGGGAGAGCCTCGTACCAAGAGACCCAGTACTTC. Its protein product is CASSEGRASYQETQYF.

J is TRBJ1-1 and V is TRBV21-1; TRBD1 is the table's D call, not checked against the DNA. TRBV21-1 is described as a pseudogene. CDR3 length: 15 amino acids. The CDR3 coding sequence is TGTGCCAGCAGCAACGTAGACAGGGCTCCACCTGAAGCTTTCTTT. It yields the protein CASSNVDRAPPEAFF.

This chain connects TRBV7-3 to TRBJ2-1, with 11 positions matching TRBD2. V was clipped by 1 base and J by 8 bases; unmatched bases: 4. This CDR3 is built from 15 residues. Germline V gene lookup returns CDR1 SGHTA and CDR2 FQGTGA. CDR3 bases: TGTGCCAGCAGCTTAAGTAGCGGGAGGGCCGATGAGCAGTTCTTC. Translated, it gives CASSLSSGRADEQFF.

The gene calls are TRBV5-6 and TRBJ2-1; TRBD2 is a possible D gene (6 bases). Germline loops: CDR1 SGHDT, CDR2 YYEEEE. V gave up 0 bases and J gave up 2 bases, with 9 bases separating them. The CDR3 length is 15 residues. The CDR3 region is CASSLVAGPYNEQFF. As DNA, the CDR3 is TGTGCCAGCAGCTTGGTCGCGGGGCCCTACAATGAGCAGTTCTTC.

This rearrangement joins TRBV7-8 to TRBJ2-5; the D is unclear. The CDR3 extends over 11 amino acids. Germline-derived CDR1 and CDR2 are SGHVS and FQNEAQ. The V end lost 7 bases, the J end lost 5 bases, and 8 bases lay between the germline ends. The CDR3 DNA is TGTGCCAGCACAATCGCGGAGACCCAGTACTTC. Translated: CASTIAETQYF.

The chain recombines TRBV4-1 with TRBJ2-3; D is undetermined. The germline CDR1 and CDR2 sequences are MGHRA and YSYEKL. Trimming stripped 2 bases from V and 4 bases from J, with 13 bases between. This CDR3 region has 15 residues. The CDR3 loop is CASSQYYRLADTQYF. The CDR3 coding sequence is TGCGCCAGCAGCCAATATTACCGGCTAGCAGATACGCAGTATTTT.

V and J are TRBV5-4 and TRBJ1-6; unclear D gene. CDR1 is SGHNT, CDR2 YYREEE, per germline (reference sequence). Trimming cost V 4 bases and J 4 bases, with 9 bases left between them. This CDR3 region has 14 residues. The CDR3 coding sequence is TGTGCCAGCAGCCCGGGCGGGTATAATTCACCCCTCCACTTT. Translated: CASSPGGYNSPLHF.